Below are 15 T cell receptor beta chains sequenced from a single sample in a study of blood T cell repertoires in COVID-19. Measured with immunoSEQ multiplex PCR; TCRdb has only the in-frame clones, and not every one. The table includes just under 60,000 clones, more than 60% detected once. Sequencing used peripheral blood. The receptors were gathered from a human donor in a cohort sampled during active COVID-19.

The chain carries TRBV3-1 (or the pseudogene TRBV3-2) and TRBJ2-5, with D perhaps matching TRBD2 (5 bases). The CDR3 covers 15 residues. Germline CDR1 reads LGHDT; CDR2 reads YNNKEL (reference sequence). Trimming stripped 0 bases from V and 4 bases from J, with 12 bases between. CDR3 residues: CASSQDRRERETQYF. DNA of the CDR3: TGTGCCAGCAGCCAAGATCGTAGGGAGCGAGAGACCCAGTACTTC.

The V and J genes are TRBV5-4 and TRBJ2-7; perhaps TRBD1 as D (5 bases). Trimming pared 0 bases from V and 4 bases from J, leaving 17 bases between. The V gene's germline CDR1 is SGHNT and CDR2 YYREEE (reference sequence). The CDR3 has 16 amino acids. CDR3 sequence (DNA): TGTGCCAGCAGCTTGGGGCCAAGGGGCCTCTCGTACGAGCAGTACTTC. The encoded protein is CASSLGPRGLSYEQYF. The variable domain in full, with the rest retrieved from reference TRBV5-4 and TRBJ2-7, is ETGVTQSPTHLIKTRGQQVTLRCSSQSGHNTVSWYQQALGQGPQFIFQYYREEENGRGNFPPRFSGLQFPNYSSELNVNALELDDSALYLCASSLGPRGLSYEQYFGPGTRLTVT.

The chain has TRBV5-1 and TRBJ1-1; possibly TRBD1 for D (5 bases). The V end was cut by 6 bases, the J end by 11 bases, with 23 bases between. Germline CDR1 and CDR2: SGHRS and YFSETQ. This CDR3 comprises 14 residues. The CDR3 region has the DNA TGCGCCAGCACCCTATACCGGGGGTCGGCGGTGGCTTTCTTT. It is translated as CASTLYRGSAVAFF.

The V gene is TRBV27, the J gene TRBJ1-1; no clear D gene. Looked up from germline, CDR1 is MNHEY and CDR2 is SMNVEV (reference sequence). Trimming removed 0 bases at V and 9 bases at J, with 8 bases between. The CDR3 sequence is 12 residues long. CDR3 bases: TGTGCCAGCAGTTTATCGAACGGGAAAGCTTTCTTT. Translation: CASSLSNGKAFF.

This chain links TRBV3-1 (or the pseudogene TRBV3-2) with TRBJ1-6; 8 bases align to TRBD1. The trim removed 7 bases at V and 5 bases at J, leaving 4 bases unmatched. The CDR3 extends over 14 amino acids. Germline V CDR1 and CDR2: LGHDT, YNNKEL (reference sequence). In nucleotides, the CDR3 is TGTGCCAGCACCCTACAGGGGGATAATTCACCCCTCCACTTT. Translating gives CASTLQGDNSPLHF.

In the case of this clone: This sample also contains other DNA sequences that code for the same CDR3. The rearrangement uses TRBV28 and TRBJ1-1, with D possibly TRBD1 on 5 matching bases. Germline V gives CDR1 MDHEN, CDR2 SYDVKM. CDR3 length: 16 residues. V lost 2 bases, J lost 0 bases, and 13 bases lay in between. The CDR3 is CASSLRTGGLNTEAFF. For the CDR3, the DNA is TGTGCCAGCAGTTTACGCACCGGGGGATTGAACACTGAAGCTTTCTTT.

The J gene is TRBJ2-1, the V gene TRBV5-6, with 10 bases that match TRBD2. In germline, CDR1 is SGHDT, CDR2 YYEEEE. V dropped 4 bases and J dropped 3; count of bases not matched to a gene: 4. CDR3 length equals 15 residues. The CDR3 DNA follows: TGTGCCAGCAGCATCACTAGCGGGAACTACAATGAGCAGTTCTTC. It specifies CASSITSGNYNEQFF. Full variable domain (missing parts from reference TRBV5-6 and TRBJ2-1): DAGVTQSPTHLIKTRGQQVTLRCSPKSGHDTVSWYQQALGQGPQFIFQYYEEEERQRGNFPDRFSGHQFPNYSSELNVNALLLGDSALYLCASSITSGNYNEQFFGPGTRLTVL.

The chain links TRBV19 to TRBJ1-4; D gene uncertain. CDR1 and CDR2 from the germline V gene are LNHDA and SQIVND (reference sequence). The CDR3 is made up of 11 amino acids. V dropped 10 bases and J dropped 7 bases, with 10 bases sitting between them. CDR3 region: CATLFSEKLFF. The CDR3 DNA sequence: TGTGCCACCCTCTTTAGTGAAAAACTGTTTTTT.

CDR3 sequence (DNA): TGTGCCAGCAGTTCGCCGGGGACTAGCGGGGACAATGAGCAGTTCTTC. This translates into CASSSPGTSGDNEQFF. J is TRBJ2-1 and V is TRBV28, with 13 bases identical to TRBD2. Per germline, CDR1 MDHEN and CDR2 SYDVKM. The ends lost 4 bases at V and 5 bases at J; junction bases unmatched: 5. This CDR3 is 16 amino acids long.

This chain links TRBV9 with TRBJ2-1; 10 bases align to TRBD2. Germline loops: CDR1 SGDLS, CDR2 YYNGEE. J lost 7 bases, V lost 0 bases, and 4 bases had no gene match. The CDR3 runs to 15 residues. This CDR3 reads CASSVVSGRGNEQFF. In DNA, the CDR3 is TGTGCCAGCAGCGTAGTGAGCGGGAGGGGAAATGAGCAGTTCTTC.

The chain carries TRBV6-5 and TRBJ2-7; D is perhaps TRBD1 (5 bases). Trimming shortened V by 2 bases and J by 1 base, and 12 bases separated the two germline ends. This CDR3 region has 15 residues. CDR1 MNHEY and CDR2 SVGAGI come from the germline V gene. The CDR3 coding sequence is TGTGCCAGCAGTTACACGACAGATGGATCCTACGAGCAGTACTTC. Its translation is CASSYTTDGSYEQYF.

This clone was recorded a few times. Distinct nucleotide sequences in the sample also encode this CDR3. The rearrangement joins TRBV4-3 to TRBJ2-6, with TRBD2 as a possible D gene (6 bases). In germline, CDR1 is LGHNA, CDR2 YSLEER. Between the trimmed V and J ends, which lost 0 bases and 0 bases, there was a span of 6 bases. The CDR3 runs 16 residues. The CDR3 DNA sequence: TGCGCCAGCAGCCAAGACGGGAGCTCTGGGGCCAACGTCCTGACTTTC. Its translation: CASSQDGSSGANVLTF.

This clone has just a few counts. This chain uses TRBV5-6 with TRBJ2-1; perhaps TRBD2 as D (5 bases). CDR1 is SGHDT, CDR2 YYEEEE, per germline. The CDR3 runs 12 residues. V was pared by 1 base and J by 6 bases, with 5 bases between. In nucleotides, the CDR3 is TGTGCCAGCAGCTTGAGCGGCAATGAGCAGTTCTTC. Amino acid sequence: CASSLSGNEQFF.

The chain is built from TRBV5-6 and TRBJ1-1, with D maybe TRBD1 (5 bases). The CDR3 sequence is 15 residues long. Trimming cost V 4 bases and J 0 bases, with 13 bases left between them. The germline gives CDR1 SGHDT, CDR2 YYEEEE. The CDR3 reads CASSPRTPVNTEAFF. DNA for the CDR3: TGTGCCAGCAGCCCGAGGACACCGGTGAACACTGAAGCTTTCTTT.

This chain links TRBV6-5 with TRBJ2-2, with D perhaps matching TRBD2 (5 bases). Trimming stripped 8 bases from V and 0 bases from J, with 10 bases between. The CDR3 has 14 amino acids. CDR1 is MNHEY and CDR2 is SVGAGI in the germline V gene. CDR3 protein: CASGRAPNTGELFF. For the CDR3, the DNA is TGTGCCAGCGGGCGGGCCCCGAACACCGGGGAGCTGTTTTTT.